Sequencing of this TCR beta chain was carried out in a study of T cells in Graves' hyperthyroidism and ophthalmopathy. Using RNA transcripts as the source, TCR beta CDR3 regions were amplified. Carried out on the TCR CDR3, a first-round RT-PCR used the HTBI primer set. From the multiplex PCR reads, TCRdb called clonotypes with MiXCR, one entry per CDR3 protein. The sample holds 270,000 or so distinct CDR3 sequences, around 25% seen once. Exclusion criteria comprised uncontrolled infection, other autoimmune disease, pregnancy or lactation. This clonotype was seen only a few times. Germline V CDR1 and CDR2: SGHTA, FQGNSA. The germline V and J ends were trimmed by 5 bases and 2 bases, with 9 bases remaining between them. The CDR3 runs to 13 residues.

The receptor was isolated from a man between 40 and 49 years old with Graves' hyperthyroidism that later progressed to Graves' ophthalmopathy. Source material: blood. This chain joins TRBV7-2 and TRBJ1-2, with D perhaps TRBD1 (6 bases). CDR3 loop: CASSRTENYGYTF. The CDR3 DNA reads as TGTGCCAGCAGCCGGACAGAAAACTATGGCTACACCTTC.